Listed here are 26 T cell receptor beta chains from one sample, sequenced in a study of T cell repertoires in cytomegalovirus infection. TCRdb itself ran the reads through MiXCR, one entry per CDR3 protein. The repertoire holds 300,000 to 400,000 distinct CDR3 sequences, with 15% to 20% as singletons. Sequenced material: PBMCs. The receptor set was obtained from a human donor in good health (CMV status not recorded). Some clones in this sample may be carry-over from other donors' samples.

This clonotype was detected a few times. The chain is built from TRBV20-1 and TRBJ1-5, with D uncertain. The CDR3 has 8 residues. Germline CDR1 and CDR2: DFQATT and SNEGSKA (reference sequence). Trimming took off 3 bases at V and 14 bases at J, with 5 bases between the two ends. The CDR3 region is CSARGKHF. The CDR3 DNA is TGCAGTGCTAGGGGGAAGCATTTT.

The chain uses TRBV20-1 and TRBJ2-3, with 7 bases lining up with TRBD2. The germline V gene encodes CDR1 DFQATT and CDR2 SNEGSKA (reference sequence). The CDR3 sequence is 13 residues long. Trimming cost V 5 bases and J 0 bases; bases outside gene matches: 2. CDR3 nucleotide sequence: TGCAGTGCTCCGACTAGCAGCACAGATACGCAGTATTTT. It specifies CSAPTSSTDTQYF.

This clonotype was detected ten times or more. The rearrangement joins TRBV7-2 to TRBJ1-6, with D maybe TRBD1 (6 bases). The CDR3 runs to 15 residues. Germline V gene data show CDR1 as SGHTA and CDR2 as FQGNSA. V was pared by 4 bases and J by 7 bases, with 14 bases between. The CDR3 sequence is CASSSTGYYNSPLHF. CDR3 nucleotides: TGTGCCAGCAGCTCTACAGGGTATTACAATTCACCCCTCCACTTT.

For this clonotype: A single base separates this from a much larger clone, so it may be a read error. The chain is built from TRBV6-2 or TRBV6-3 and TRBJ2-5; D perhaps matches TRBD1 (6 bases). Germline V gene data show CDR1 as MNHEY and CDR2 as SVGEGT. The CDR3 covers 15 residues. The CDR3 reads CTSSEGPTGLETQYF. CDR3 in DNA: TGTACCAGCAGTGAAGGACCCACAGGGTTGGAGACCCAGTACTTC.

This sequence joins TRBV4-1 and TRBJ2-1, with D perhaps matching TRBD2 (5 bases). V was shortened by 0 bases and J by 9 bases, with 9 bases between the two germline ends. Looked up from germline, CDR1 is MGHRA and CDR2 is YSYEKL. CDR3 length equals 13 residues. This CDR3 is CASSQEGSVEQFF. The CDR3 DNA reads TGCGCCAGCAGCCAAGAAGGGAGCGTTGAGCAGTTCTTC.

This clonotype was detected ten times or more. The J gene is TRBJ2-5, the V gene TRBV7-2; 8 positions agree with TRBD2. CDR3 length: 19 residues. The germline gives CDR1 SGHTA, CDR2 FQGNSA. Losses at the gene ends were 5 bases for V and 2 bases for J; bases not matched to a gene: 19. The CDR3 bases are TGTGCCAGCAGCCCCCGATGGGGTGGGGGCCGGGGGGGACAAGAGACCCAGTACTTC. Encoded protein: CASSPRWGGGRGGQETQYF.

This clonotype showed up many times. The chain couples TRBV7-2 to TRBJ2-1; D not resolved. Germline assignment: CDR1 SGHTA and CDR2 FQGNSA. The ends were cut back, 5 bases at V and 9 bases at J, with 17 bases in the middle. This CDR3 comprises 14 residues. The CDR3 loop reads CASSPAAHWGEQFF. CDR3 DNA sequence: TGTGCCAGCAGCCCCGCGGCGCACTGGGGTGAGCAGTTCTTC.

The chain combines TRBV5-5 with TRBJ2-7; no clear D gene. CDR1 is SGHKS, CDR2 YYEKEE, per germline (reference sequence). This CDR3 contains 13 residues. V dropped 2 bases and J dropped 0 bases, with 6 bases sitting between them. The CDR3 protein is CASSFSHSYEQYF. The CDR3 DNA sequence: TGTGCCAGCAGCTTTTCACACTCCTACGAGCAGTACTTC.

The chain combines TRBV10-2 with TRBJ2-1; D is unclear. Germline V gene sequence: CDR1 WSHSY, CDR2 SAAADI. Trimming took off 6 bases at V and 6 bases at J, with 3 bases between the two ends. This CDR3 region has 10 residues. The CDR3 protein is CASRANEQFF. DNA for the CDR3: TGCGCCAGCAGGGCCAATGAGCAGTTCTTC.

In its sample, this clonotype was seen many times. The rearrangement links TRBV10-3 to TRBJ2-7, with D possibly matching TRBD1 (5 bases). Deletions cut 0 bases from V and 0 bases from J, with 9 bases between. Germline assignment: CDR1 ENHRY and CDR2 SYGVKD. The CDR3 sequence is 15 residues long. As DNA, the CDR3 is TGTGCCATCAGTGAGTCGATAGGGGACTCCTACGAGCAGTACTTC. This translates into CAISESIGDSYEQYF.

This chain links TRBV7-9 with TRBJ1-1; no clear D. V lost 5 bases, J lost 0 bases, and 7 bases lay in between. CDR3 size: 13 residues. CDR1 is SEHNR and CDR2 is FQNEAQ in the germline V gene (reference sequence). For the CDR3, the DNA is TGTGCCAGCAGCCCGTTCGTGAACACTGAAGCTTTCTTT. Its translation: CASSPFVNTEAFF.

V gene TRBV5-6 combines with J gene TRBJ2-1, with TRBD2 matching over 7 bases. The CDR3 contains 13 residues. Looked up from germline, CDR1 is SGHDT and CDR2 is YYEEEE. V was clipped by 5 bases and J by 7 bases; unmatched bases: 6. Here the CDR3 DNA reads TGTGCCAGCAGGCAGGGACTACGGAATGAGCAGTTCTTC. Protein product: CASRQGLRNEQFF.

This clonotype was recorded at least ten times. The chain couples TRBV7-2 to TRBJ2-3, with TRBD1 as a possible D gene (6 bases). Germline assignment: CDR1 SGHTA and CDR2 FQGNSA. The CDR3 loop spans 15 amino acids. V was cut by 3 bases and J by 4 bases, with 14 bases left in between. CDR3 DNA sequence: TGTGCCAGCAGCTTGACCCCAGGGGATTCAGATACGCAGTATTTT. This gives the protein CASSLTPGDSDTQYF.

The chain combines TRBV6-1 with TRBJ2-2, with no clear D. The CDR3 totals 14 residues. Germline CDR1 and CDR2: MNHNS and SASEGT. The ends were cut back, 3 bases at V and 1 base at J, with 6 bases in the middle. The CDR3 bases are TGTGCCAGCAGTGACAAACTGAACACCGGGGAGCTGTTTTTT. Its translation: CASSDKLNTGELFF.

The chain recombines TRBV11-3 with TRBJ2-1; TRBD2 agrees at 8 bases. Germline values: CDR1 SGHNT, CDR2 YENEEA. This CDR3 spans 16 amino acids. V dropped 4 bases and J dropped 6; count of bases not matched to a gene: 11. Written as DNA, the CDR3 is TGTGCCAGCAGCTATGGCGGGGGGCGCGCGGGCAATGAGCAGTTCTTC. Its protein is CASSYGGGRAGNEQFF.

The chain is built from TRBV20-1 and TRBJ2-1; TRBD2 aligns across 14 bases. The CDR3 loop spans 15 amino acids. Per the germline V gene, CDR1 is DFQATT and CDR2 is SNEGSKA (reference sequence). With V trimmed by 6 bases and J by 5 bases, 6 bases remained unmatched. The CDR3 DNA is TGCAGTGCCCGCAGGGGACTAGCGGGAGACAATGAGCAGTTCTTC. It translates to CSARRGLAGDNEQFF.

This clonotype was observed a few times. V and J are TRBV19 and TRBJ1-1; a possible D gene is TRBD1 (5 bases). This CDR3 is built from 15 residues. V lost 3 bases, J lost 0 bases, and 11 bases lay in between. Germline V lookup: CDR1 LNHDA, CDR2 SQIVND (reference sequence). The CDR3 loop is CASSIVGTMNTEAFF. CDR3 DNA: TGTGCCAGTAGTATTGTGGGGACGATGAACACTGAAGCTTTCTTT.

V gene TRBV6-6 combines with J gene TRBJ2-1; TRBD2 matches at 8 bases. Unmatched junction bases numbered 13, after V lost 0 bases and J lost 6 bases. CDR1 and CDR2 (germline): MNHNY, SVGAGI (reference sequence). The CDR3 has 18 amino acids. In nucleotides, the CDR3 is TGTGCCAGCAGTTACTCAGATCCCGGGACTAGGATCTCCAATGAGCAGTTCTTC. Translated, it gives CASSYSDPGTRISNEQFF.

This clonotype was seen a handful of times. CDR3 in DNA: TGCGCCAGCAACTTAGCGCCAGACAGCTCCTACAATGAGCAGTTCTTC. It specifies CASNLAPDSSYNEQFF. This chain links TRBV5-1 with TRBJ2-1; possibly TRBD1 or TRBD2 for D (5 bases each). Trimming stripped 6 bases from V and 0 bases from J, with 16 bases between. Germline CDR1 is SGHRS and CDR2 is YFSETQ. The CDR3 has 16 amino acids.

This clonotype has just a few counts. The chain joins TRBV30 to TRBJ2-2, with 8 bases fitting TRBD1. The length of the CDR3 is 18 residues. The germline gives CDR1 GTSNPN, CDR2 SVGIG (reference sequence). V dropped 4 bases and J dropped 2; count of bases not matched to a gene: 15. CDR3 sequence: CAWTPRWTGWSNTGELFF. DNA of the CDR3: TGTGCCTGGACCCCCCGCTGGACAGGGTGGTCCAACACCGGGGAGCTGTTTTTT.

In DNA form, the CDR3 reads TGCGCCAGCAGCCTCGGACTAGCGGGAGCAGGGGGAGATACGCAGTATTTT. This encodes CASSLGLAGAGGDTQYF. The V call is TRBV4-3, the J call TRBJ2-3; 13 bases agree with TRBD2. Trimming at V came to 4 bases and at J to 5 bases, leaving 9 bases not matched to a gene. In germline, CDR1 is LGHNA, CDR2 YSLEER. The CDR3 has 17 amino acids.

The gene calls are TRBV12-3 or TRBV12-4 and TRBJ2-1; 10 bases agree with TRBD2. V was pared by 4 bases and J by 9 bases, with 0 bases of the junction left unmatched. The CDR3 is made up of 12 amino acids. The chain's CDR3 is CASSWTSGEQFF. The CDR3 nucleotides are TGTGCCAGCAGTTGGACTAGCGGTGAGCAGTTCTTC.

This clonotype showed up just a few times. This sequence joins TRBV4-1 and TRBJ1-4; D is perhaps TRBD1 (5 bases). Trimming stripped 4 bases from V and 6 bases from J, with 18 bases between. The CDR3 length is 16 residues. In germline, CDR1 is MGHRA, CDR2 YSYEKL. The CDR3 coding sequence is TGCGCCAGCAGCCGAGACATCACACAAGGGGATGAAAAACTGTTTTTT. Protein: CASSRDITQGDEKLFF.

In its sample, this clonotype was seen a few times. The rearrangement uses TRBV28 and TRBJ1-1; 7 nucleotides agree with TRBD1. Looked up from germline, CDR1 is MDHEN and CDR2 is SYDVKM. V shed 3 bases, J shed 2 bases, and the junction held 15 bases outside the gene matches. The CDR3 totals 18 residues. CDR3 sequence reads: CASSFTLLLQGGNTEAFF. The CDR3 coding sequence is TGTGCCAGCAGTTTCACCCTCCTTCTGCAGGGGGGAAACACTGAAGCTTTCTTT.

This clonotype occurred many times. The rearrangement joins TRBV10-3 to TRBJ1-2; the D gene is possibly TRBD1 (5 bases). Germline loops: CDR1 ENHRY, CDR2 SYGVKD. There are 13 residues in the CDR3. The V end lost 4 bases, the J end lost 2 bases, and 8 bases lay between the germline ends. The DNA for the CDR3 is TGTGCCATCAGTGTTACAGGCAACTATGGCTACACCTTC. Amino acid sequence: CAISVTGNYGYTF.

This clonotype came up many times. The chain has TRBV6-1 and TRBJ1-4, with 8 bases identical to TRBD1. The germline V gene encodes CDR1 MNHNS and CDR2 SASEGT. V lost 6 bases to trimming and J lost 6 bases; unmatched junction nucleotides: 12. The CDR3 is made up of 16 amino acids. The CDR3 coding sequence is TGTGCCAGCAGCTACAGGGGGGGAGCCCCCTATGAAAAACTGTTTTTT. This codes for CASSYRGGAPYEKLFF.